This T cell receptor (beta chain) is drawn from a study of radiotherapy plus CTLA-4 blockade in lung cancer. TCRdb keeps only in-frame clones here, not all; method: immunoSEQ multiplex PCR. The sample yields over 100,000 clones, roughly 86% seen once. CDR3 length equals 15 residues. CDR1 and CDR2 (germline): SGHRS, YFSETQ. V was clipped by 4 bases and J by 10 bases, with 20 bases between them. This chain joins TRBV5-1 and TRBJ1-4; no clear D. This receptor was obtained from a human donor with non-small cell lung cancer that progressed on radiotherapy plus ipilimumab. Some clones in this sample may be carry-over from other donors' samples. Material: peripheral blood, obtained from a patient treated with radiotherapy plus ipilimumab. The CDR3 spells CASSPQGSELGKLFF. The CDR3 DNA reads TGCGCCAGCAGCCCACAAGGTTCCGAGTTGGGAAAACTGTTTTTT.